These 26 T cell receptor beta chains were sequenced from one sample in a study of shared clonotypes between healthy human individuals. Profiled with immunoSEQ multiplex PCR; TCRdb holds only in-frame clones, not every one. The sample holds roughly 1,000,000 clones; approximately 80% are singletons and the top ten take roughly 0.56%. The sequencing input was memory CD4+ T cells from PBMCs. Described subset: CD45RA-negative fraction. Every receptor here comes from a man between 18 and 29 years old in good health. Some clones in this sample may be carry-over from other donors' samples.

In its sample, this clone was seen once. The chain carries TRBV7-9 and TRBJ2-3; D is undetermined. The CDR3 length is 12 residues. CDR1 and CDR2 from the germline V gene are SEHNR and FQNEAQ (reference sequence). V dropped 5 bases and J dropped 6 bases, with 9 bases sitting between them. The CDR3 nucleotides are TGTGCCAGCAGCAAGGAAGCCGATACGCAGTATTTT. This translates into CASSKEADTQYF.

The V call is TRBV6-6, the J call TRBJ1-3; D perhaps matches TRBD1 (5 bases). V lost 7 bases and J lost 0, with 16 bases in between. CDR1 and CDR2 from the germline V gene are MNHNY and SVGAGI (reference sequence). This CDR3 region has 16 residues. In DNA form, the CDR3 reads TGTGCCAGCAACCCGGGCGGGGGTAACTCTGGAAACACCATATATTTT. It is translated as CASNPGGGNSGNTIYF.

This rearrangement joins TRBV28 to TRBJ1-2; D might be TRBD1 (6 bases). The V gene's germline CDR1 is MDHEN and CDR2 SYDVKM. The CDR3 runs 16 residues. V was clipped by 1 base and J by 6 bases, with 18 bases between them. CDR3 sequence reads: CASSLFAPDSRHGYTF. CDR3 sequence (DNA): TGTGCCAGCAGTTTATTTGCCCCGGACAGCCGACATGGCTACACCTTC.

There are many counts of this clone. The CDR3 loop is CASRDHNNEQFF. Here the CDR3 DNA reads TGTGCCAGCAGGGACCATAACAATGAGCAGTTCTTC. The chain uses TRBV6-1 and TRBJ2-1; the D is unclear. The germline CDR1 and CDR2 sequences are MNHNS and SASEGT. V dropped 6 bases and J dropped 5 bases, with 8 bases sitting between them. The CDR3 length is 12 residues.

J is TRBJ1-1 and V is TRBV6-5; no clear D gene. CDR1 MNHEY and CDR2 SVGAGI come from the germline V gene. Trimming removed 8 bases at V and 8 bases at J, with 15 bases between. This CDR3 contains 12 residues. As DNA, the CDR3 is TGTGCCAGCCGCTTGGCGCACGGGGAAGCTTTCTTT. Protein sequence: CASRLAHGEAFF.

This rearrangement joins TRBV18 to TRBJ2-7, with 7 bases lining up with TRBD1. V lost 6 bases and J lost 2; bases outside the gene matches: 7. The CDR3 sequence is 14 residues long. CDR1 is KGHSH, CDR2 LQKENI, per germline. The CDR3 protein is CASSAVQGAYEQYF. CDR3 in DNA: TGTGCCAGCTCCGCGGTGCAGGGGGCCTACGAGCAGTACTTC.

The gene calls are TRBV5-4 and TRBJ2-3; 7 nucleotides align to TRBD2. CDR1 and CDR2 from the germline V gene are SGHNT and YYREEE (reference sequence). The CDR3 loop spans 14 amino acids. After removal of 4 bases from V and 10 bases from J, the junction contained 12 bases not matched to a gene. The CDR3 here is CASSQGSGREAQYF. The CDR3 DNA reads TGTGCCAGCAGCCAGGGCAGCGGCCGGGAGGCGCAGTATTTT.

This chain joins TRBV5-1 and TRBJ2-7; tentatively, D is TRBD1 (7 bases). With 4 bases removed from V and 0 bases from J, the gap between germline ends came to 20 bases. This CDR3 spans 17 amino acids. The germline CDR1 and CDR2 sequences are SGHRS and YFSETQ. CDR3: CASSRGTDASSSYEQYF. The CDR3 nucleotides are TGCGCCAGCAGCCGGGGGACAGACGCTTCCAGCTCCTACGAGCAGTACTTC.

The genes are TRBV9 and TRBJ2-1; D uncertain. V was trimmed by 0 bases and J by 4 bases, leaving 8 bases between them. Per germline, CDR1 SGDLS and CDR2 YYNGEE. The CDR3 runs to 14 residues. CDR3 sequence: CASSVVPIYNEQFF. The DNA for the CDR3 is TGTGCCAGCAGCGTAGTACCAATTTACAATGAGCAGTTCTTC.

The rearrangement joins TRBV7-2 to TRBJ2-7, with 11 positions matching TRBD1. J lost 3 bases, V lost 5 bases, and 6 bases had no gene match. CDR3 length equals 15 residues. CDR1 and CDR2 from the germline V gene are SGHTA and FQGNSA. CDR3 DNA sequence: TGTGCCAGCAGCCCGGACAGGGGGCGCGACTACGAGCAGTACTTC. Its translation is CASSPDRGRDYEQYF. The whole variable domain, remainder taken from reference TRBV7-2 and TRBJ2-7, is GAGVSQSPSNKVTEKGKDVELRCDPISGHTALYWYRQSLGQGLEFLIYFQGNSAPDKSGLPSDRFSAERTGGSVSTLTIQRTQQEDSAVYLCASSPDRGRDYEQYFGPGTRLTVT.

The chain joins TRBV6-4 to TRBJ2-2; D remains ambiguous. The V gene's germline CDR1 is MRHNA and CDR2 SNTAGT. The CDR3 runs 14 residues. The V end was cut by 6 bases, the J end by 5 bases, with 13 bases between. CDR3 DNA: TGTGCCAGCAGCGTCGACGCCCCGACCGGGGAGCTGTTTTTT. Translation gives CASSVDAPTGELFF.

The CDR3 spells CASRTADRANTEAFF. In DNA, the CDR3 is TGTGCCAGCAGGACCGCGGACAGGGCGAACACTGAAGCTTTCTTT. V gene TRBV28 combines with J gene TRBJ1-1; TRBD1 agrees at 8 bases. Losses at the gene ends were 6 bases for V and 1 base for J; bases not matched to a gene: 7. This CDR3 is 15 amino acids long. Per germline, CDR1 MDHEN and CDR2 SYDVKM.

In DNA form, the CDR3 reads TGTGCCAGCAGGGAAAACAGGGTTTTTAGGGCCGGGGAGCTGTTTTTT. This encodes CASRENRVFRAGELFF. V gene TRBV6-1 combines with J gene TRBJ2-2; maybe TRBD1 (6 bases). Per germline, CDR1 MNHNS and CDR2 SASEGT. The CDR3 runs to 16 residues. V shed 6 bases and J shed 6 bases, with 20 bases lying between them.

A remark on this clone: Other nucleotide sequences in the sample specify the same CDR3. V gene TRBV9 combines with J gene TRBJ2-2, with a tentative D call TRBD2 (6 bases). V was trimmed by 2 bases and J by 5 bases, leaving 7 bases between them. CDR3 length: 13 amino acids. The germline CDR1 and CDR2 sequences are SGDLS and YYNGEE. This chain's CDR3 is CASSVDYTGELFF. The CDR3 region has the DNA TGTGCCAGCAGCGTGGACTATACCGGGGAGCTGTTTTTT. The full variable domain, with the rest looked up from reference TRBV9 and TRBJ2-2, is DSGVTQTPKHLITATGQRVTLRCSPRSGDLSVYWYQQSLDQGLQFLIQYYNGEERAKGNILERFSAQQFPDLHSELNLSSLELGDSALYFCASSVDYTGELFFGEGSRLTVL.

The rearrangement uses TRBV5-4 and TRBJ2-6; D call uncertain. V was clipped by 0 bases and J by 0 bases, with 7 bases between them. CDR1 and CDR2 (germline): SGHNT, YYREEE (reference sequence). This CDR3 comprises 16 residues. In DNA, the CDR3 is TGTGCCAGCAGCTTGGTGGTGAGCTCTGGGGCCAACGTCCTGACTTTC. It specifies CASSLVVSSGANVLTF.

The V gene is TRBV2, the J gene TRBJ1-1; possibly TRBD1 for D (5 bases). The CDR3 loop spans 15 amino acids. V lost 2 bases to trimming and J lost 1 base, with 11 bases between them. CDR1 is SNHLY and CDR2 is FYNNEI in the germline V gene. The CDR3 nucleotides are TGTGCCAGCAGTGAACGCCTGGGGCGGAACACTGAAGCTTTCTTT. Its translation: CASSERLGRNTEAFF. The variable domain in full, with the rest retrieved from reference TRBV2 and TRBJ1-1, is EPEVTQTPSHQVTQMGQEVILRCVPISNHLYFYWYRQILGQKVEFLVSFYNNEISEKSEIFDDQFSVERPDGSNFTLKIRSTKLEDSAMYFCASSERLGRNTEAFFGQGTRLTVV.

The chain employs TRBV29-1 and TRBJ2-3, with 8 bases that match TRBD1. CDR1 and CDR2 (germline): SQVTM, ANQGSEA. The CDR3 has 14 residues. V shed 5 bases and J 3 bases; nucleotides not matched to a gene: 7. The CDR3 reads CSVRTGLRTDTQYF. In DNA, the CDR3 is TGCAGCGTTCGGACAGGGCTCAGGACAGATACGCAGTATTTT.

The chain combines TRBV27 with TRBJ2-3, with 10 bases that match TRBD1. CDR3 size: 15 residues. CDR1 is MNHEY and CDR2 is SMNVEV in the germline V gene (reference sequence). Unmatched junction bases numbered 4, after V lost 5 bases and J lost 2 bases. The CDR3 loop is CASSRGQGYTDTQYF. CDR3 coding DNA: TGTGCCAGCAGTAGGGGACAGGGGTACACAGATACGCAGTATTTT.

V gene TRBV7-8 combines with J gene TRBJ1-2; D remains ambiguous. Trimming took 5 bases from V and 5 from J, leaving 9 bases between them. Per germline, CDR1 SGHVS and CDR2 FQNEAQ. This CDR3 is built from 12 residues. In DNA form, the CDR3 reads TGTGCCAGCAGCCTGACGGATTATGGCTACACCTTC. Encoded protein: CASSLTDYGYTF.

The V call is TRBV6-5, the J call TRBJ1-1; no clear D. The germline CDR1 and CDR2 sequences are MNHEY and SVGAGI. V lost 0 bases and J 1 base, leaving 6 bases between the germline ends. This CDR3 spans 14 amino acids. CDR3 DNA: TGTGCCAGCAGTTACTCGTGGGGGAACACTGAAGCTTTCTTT. Translation gives CASSYSWGNTEAFF.

Regarding this clone: Compared with germline, one end of the junction differs, possibly owing to a read error. The chain employs TRBV4-3 and TRBJ2-2; D unresolved. CDR1 and CDR2 from the germline V gene are LGHNA and YSLEER. The CDR3 loop spans 15 amino acids. Here the CDR3 reads CASSQVEWDTGELFF. For the CDR3, the DNA is TGCGCCAGCAGCCAAGTAGAGTGGGATACCGGCGAGCTGTTTTTT.

This clone was seen a handful of times. The chain has TRBV2 and TRBJ1-1, with D perhaps TRBD1 (5 bases). Trimming left V 7 bases short and J 3 bases short, with 9 bases between. The CDR3 extends over 12 amino acids. CDR1 SNHLY and CDR2 FYNNEI come from the germline V gene. CDR3 sequence reads: CASTGGYTEAFF. The CDR3 coding sequence is TGTGCCAGCACCGGGGGGTACACTGAAGCTTTCTTT.

This chain connects TRBV5-1 to TRBJ2-7; TRBD2 agrees at 8 bases. J was trimmed by 6 bases and V by 0 bases; bases with no gene match: 5. Looked up from germline, CDR1 is SGHRS and CDR2 is YFSETQ. This CDR3 has 14 residues. The CDR3 nucleotides read TGCGCCAGCAGCTTGGAGGCGGGAGGCTCCGAGCAGTACTTC. Amino acid sequence: CASSLEAGGSEQYF.

The chain couples TRBV5-6 to TRBJ2-6; 9 bases agree with TRBD1. The length of the CDR3 is 18 residues. The V gene's germline CDR1 is SGHDT and CDR2 YYEEEE. Unmatched junction bases numbered 7, after V lost 3 bases and J lost 0 bases. CDR3 in DNA: TGTGCCAGCAGCTCTTTTAGACAGGGGGACTCTGGGGCCAACGTCCTGACTTTC. Amino acid sequence: CASSSFRQGDSGANVLTF.

This clone was seen just once. The chain couples TRBV5-1 to TRBJ2-5; D perhaps matches TRBD2 (6 bases). CDR1 SGHRS and CDR2 YFSETQ come from the germline V gene. Trimming left V 0 bases short and J 2 bases short, with 11 bases between. The CDR3 length is 15 residues. The CDR3 loop is CASSLGTGVQETQYF. CDR3 sequence (DNA): TGCGCCAGCAGCTTGGGGACGGGAGTGCAAGAGACCCAGTACTTC.

CDR3 amino acids: CATSRARLAEGHNEQFF. DNA of the CDR3: TGTGCCACCAGCAGGGCCAGACTAGCGGAGGGTCACAATGAGCAGTTCTTC. The chain carries TRBV15 and TRBJ2-1; TRBD2 matches at 9 bases. V lost 3 bases, J lost 5 bases, and 11 bases stayed unmatched. The CDR3 consists of 17 residues. CDR1 is LNHNV, CDR2 YYDKDF, per germline (reference sequence).